This T cell receptor (beta chain) was sequenced during a study of response to subunit inactivated influenza vaccine. Trimming removed 0 bases at V and 0 bases at J, with 8 bases between. Germline CDR1 and CDR2: SGHRS and YFSETQ. CDR3 size: 15 residues. TCRdb re-derived calls from the RT-PCR reads in MiXCR, one entry per CDR3 protein. This repertoire shows about 540,000 distinct CDR3 sequences, around 21% found once; its top ten account for approximately 3%. This clonotype has ten or more counts. These sequences were also reported in another study, on T cells expressing NK-cell markers. Per that paper: 5'RACE template switching built TCR beta cDNA with unique molecular identifiers.

The sequence was obtained from a man in his fifties or sixties who received an inactivated influenza vaccine. The sample here was CD4+ T cells sorted from PBMCs, taken 11 to 12 days after vaccination. The genes are TRBV5-1 and TRBJ2-3; no definite D call. CDR3: CASSLGPSSTDTQYF. The CDR3 DNA is TGCGCCAGCAGCTTGGGACCTTCTAGCACAGATACGCAGTATTTT.